The present entry profiles one T cell receptor (beta chain) with its context. The sample has other DNA sequences that encode this CDR3 too. Terminally differentiated effector memory CD45RA+ cells were excluded from the naive CD8 cells, which were CD45RO-negative and positively selected for CCR7. Germline CDR1 and CDR2: MNHNY and SVGAGI (reference sequence). The V and J ends lost 2 bases and 4 bases, in that order; junction bases with no gene match: 4. CDR3 length: 14 residues. The data originate from a study of shared clonotypes between healthy human individuals. Libraries were prepared by immunoSEQ multiplex PCR; TCRdb keeps only in-frame clonotypes and omits some of them. The table lists some 2 million clones, approximately 94% of them singletons.

The chain joins TRBV6-6 to TRBJ2-7, with 8 bases aligning to TRBD1. This clonotype originated in a man between 18 and 29 years old in good health. The sample taken for sequencing was naive CD8+ T cells sorted from blood. The CDR3 DNA reads TGTGCCAGCAGTTACGGCGGACAGGGATACGAGCAGTACTTC. Translation: CASSYGGQGYEQYF.